The clone carrying this T cell receptor beta chain was seen a few times. This entry belongs to a study of shared clonotypes between healthy human individuals. Turning to the study itself: Each donor's CD8 memory used one plate, CD8 naive two, each CD4 subset three.

Trimming left V 3 bases short and J 3 bases short, with 11 bases between. The CDR3 is 14 residues long. Germline CDR1 reads MNHEY; CDR2 reads SMNVEV (reference sequence). Samples underwent the assay at deep level. Repertoires were generated with immunoSEQ multiplex PCR, while TCRdb's copy carries only in-frame clones and drops some. Of 550,000 to 750,000 clones in the sample, just under 97% are singletons; the top ten hold about 0.11%. Naive CD8 cells, CD45RO-negative and positively selected for CCR7, excluded terminally differentiated effector memory CD45RA+ cells. Every one of the donors was a Caucasian adult that lived in Nashville, Tennessee.

The chain couples TRBV27 to TRBJ1-2; D perhaps matches TRBD1 (6 bases). The material sequenced was naive CD8+ T cells sorted from blood. The receptor was derived from a woman between 25 and 40 years old in good health. The CDR3 region has the DNA TGTGCCAGCAGTTTGGACCGGACAGACTATGGCTACACCTTC. It is translated as CASSLDRTDYGYTF.